This T cell receptor beta chain was documented in a study of OX40 agonist ivuxolimab in advanced cancers. The CDR3 runs 16 residues. Germline CDR1 and CDR2: MGHRA and YSYEKL. V was clipped by 0 bases and J by 0 bases, with 6 bases between them. Only in-frame clones appear in the TCRdb table, and some are missing; sequencing was by immunoSEQ multiplex PCR. The profile covers 20,000 to 25,000 clones, with around 90% appearing a single time and around 56% taken by the ten largest. This TCR came from an adult with an advanced solid tumor such as melanoma, head and neck, liver or kidney cancer. Sequencing used CD4+ or CD8+ T cells sorted from blood, obtained in a trial of the OX40 agonist ivuxolimab. This chain connects TRBV4-1 to TRBJ2-6; D possibly corresponds to TRBD1 (5 bases). This CDR3 reads CASSQDDSSGANVLTF. The CDR3 nucleotides are TGCGCCAGCAGCCAAGATGACAGCTCTGGGGCCAACGTCCTGACTTTC.